The clone carrying this T cell receptor beta chain was found once. Its antigen is not identified. The data originate from a study of T cell responses to AZD1222 COVID-19 vaccine. Germline CDR1 SGHTA, CDR2 FQGNSA. The V segment lost 0 bases and the J segment 6 bases; nucleotides outside the gene matches: 8. There are 16 residues in the CDR3. The protocol was immunoSEQ multiplex PCR, while the TCRdb copy is restricted to in-frame clones and leaves out a portion. The data hold over 100,000 clones, with 75% to 90% observed a single time. Points from the study as a whole: Spike-specific TCR depth and breadth grew after two AZD1222 doses. Among the donors, most were white British and more were female, and clonal diversity was possibly underestimated. Only a handful of AZD1222 recipients were seropositive at baseline.

Here the sequenced sample was peripheral blood, taken on day 0 of AZD1222 vaccination. The clonotype originates from an adult in good health. The rearrangement joins TRBV7-2 to TRBJ2-7; 10 bases match TRBD2. This CDR3 reads CASSLARSGGAFEQYF. The CDR3 bases are TGTGCCAGCAGCTTAGCTAGGAGCGGGGGGGCATTCGAGCAGTACTTC.